The sequence of this TCR beta chain was determined in a study of T cells expressing NK-cell markers. Across the whole study: Seven HCMV-seropositive donors and one seronegative donor made up the eight sequenced donors.

The germline gives CDR1 LNHNV, CDR2 YYDKDF (reference sequence). This CDR3 is built from 15 residues. In generating TCR beta cDNA, 5'RACE template switching with UMIs was used. TCRdb re-called the 5' RACE reads and catalogs CDR3 proteins one per entry, DNA excluded. The sample has about 390,000 distinct CDR3 sequences; the top ten hold around 10%. The TCR originated in a woman between 45 and 65 years old in good health. The sequenced sample was blood T cells: a sorted CD56 or NKG2C T cell subset, CD4+ or CD8+ T cells, or bulk PBMC T cells (not recorded which). The rearrangement joins TRBV15 to TRBJ2-1; TCRdb lists TRBD2, though no DNA is available to test this call. The CDR3 loop reads CATSNGLARFNEQFF.